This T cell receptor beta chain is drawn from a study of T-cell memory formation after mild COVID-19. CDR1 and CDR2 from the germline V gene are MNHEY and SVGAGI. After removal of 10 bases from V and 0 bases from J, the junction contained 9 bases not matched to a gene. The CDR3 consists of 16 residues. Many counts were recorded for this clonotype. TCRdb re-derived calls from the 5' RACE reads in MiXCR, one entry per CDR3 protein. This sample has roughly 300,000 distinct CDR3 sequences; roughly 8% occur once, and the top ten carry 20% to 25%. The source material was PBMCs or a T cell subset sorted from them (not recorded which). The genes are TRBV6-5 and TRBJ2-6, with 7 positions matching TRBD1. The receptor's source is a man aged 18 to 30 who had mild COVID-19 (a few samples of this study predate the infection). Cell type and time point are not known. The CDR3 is CATLGQPFSGANVLTF. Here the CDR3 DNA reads TGTGCCACGTTGGGACAGCCCTTCTCTGGGGCCAACGTCCTGACTTTC.